Below, 17 T cell receptor beta chains from the same sample are listed, as sequenced in a study of cytomegalovirus exposure and HLA in healthy donors. The primer mix had 60 Vbeta and 13 Jbeta primers. Assay used: immunoSEQ multiplex PCR; TCRdb lists only in-frame clones, some missing. The sample lists 90,000 to 120,000 clones, roughly four fifths occurring once. The sequenced sample was PBMCs. These TCRs come from a male donor in good health and CMV-seropositive.

This clone was detected only a few times. As DNA, the CDR3 is TGTGCCAGCAGCTTAGGTGGGGGGTCCTCCTACGAGCAGTACTTC. This gives the protein CASSLGGGSSYEQYF. V is TRBV7-2 and J is TRBJ2-7; TRBD2 is a possible D gene (6 bases). There are 15 residues in the CDR3. Germline CDR1 and CDR2: SGHTA and FQGNSA. V dropped 1 base and J dropped 0 bases, with 10 bases sitting between them.

This clone was seen just once. The chain joins TRBV29-1 to TRBJ1-6; unclear D gene. The CDR3 extends over 12 amino acids. V gave up 4 bases and J gave up 7 bases, with 8 bases separating them. Germline lookup yields CDR1 SQVTM and CDR2 ANQGSEA. Here the CDR3 reads CSVGDKNSPLHF. The CDR3 region has the DNA TGCAGCGTTGGTGACAAAAATTCACCCCTCCACTTT.

The J gene is TRBJ1-3, the V gene TRBV15; D uncertain. V was trimmed by 3 bases and J by 2 bases, leaving 14 bases between them. The CDR3 length is 16 residues. CDR1 and CDR2 (germline): LNHNV, YYDKDF (reference sequence). The CDR3 sequence is CATSSAPRRTGNTIYF. In nucleotides, the CDR3 is TGTGCCACCAGCAGCGCACCGCGCCGCACTGGAAACACCATATATTTT.

This clone was observed a few times. V gene TRBV19 combines with J gene TRBJ1-6, with D possibly TRBD1 on 6 matching bases. V was shortened by 5 bases and J by 7 bases, with 9 bases between the two germline ends. This CDR3 region has 13 residues. Germline values: CDR1 LNHDA, CDR2 SQIVND (reference sequence). The chain's CDR3 is CASSLTGNSPLHF. CDR3 DNA sequence: TGTGCCAGTAGTCTGACAGGAAATTCACCCCTCCACTTT.

The chain is built from TRBV2 and TRBJ1-2, with 8 bases identical to TRBD1. After removal of 5 bases from V and 4 bases from J, the junction contained 3 bases not matched to a gene. CDR1 is SNHLY, CDR2 FYNNEI, per germline. This CDR3 is built from 13 residues. The CDR3 reads CASSPDRGYGYTF. The CDR3 DNA is TGTGCCAGCAGTCCAGACAGGGGCTATGGCTACACCTTC.

Worth noting for this clone: At one end, the junction sequence differs from germline, possibly due to a read error. The chain carries TRBV7-7 and TRBJ2-1; D remains ambiguous. Looked up from germline, CDR1 is SSHAT and CDR2 is FNYEAQ (reference sequence). The CDR3 totals 12 residues. The CDR3 coding sequence is TGTGCTAGCAGCTTAGGCGTCGGGGAGCAGTTCTTC. It codes for CASSLGVGEQFF.

This clone occurred a few times. J is TRBJ2-3 and V is TRBV7-6; D remains ambiguous. The germline gives CDR1 SGHVS, CDR2 FNYEAQ. V lost 3 bases, J lost 4 bases, and 11 bases lay in between. The CDR3 is made up of 14 amino acids. CDR3 sequence reads: CASSFKALADTQYF. In DNA form, the CDR3 reads TGTGCCAGCAGCTTTAAAGCCCTGGCAGATACGCAGTATTTT. The full variable domain, rest sourced from reference TRBV7-6 and TRBJ2-3, is GAGVSQSPRYKVTKRGQDVALRCDPISGHVSLYWYRQALGQGPEFLTYFNYEAQQDKSGLPNDRFSAERPEGSISTLTIQRTEQRDSAMYRCASSFKALADTQYFGPGTRLTVL.

The rearrangement links TRBV4-1 to TRBJ1-5, with D perhaps TRBD1 (5 bases). Trimming cost V 4 bases and J 6 bases, with 13 bases left between them. CDR3 length equals 14 residues. Per the germline V gene, CDR1 is MGHRA and CDR2 is YSYEKL. The CDR3 nucleotides read TGCGCCAGCAGCCCGATCGGGGGGACTCAGCCCCAGCATTTT. Protein product: CASSPIGGTQPQHF.

The chain carries TRBV5-1 and TRBJ1-2; 7 bases fit TRBD1. Germline V gives CDR1 SGHRS, CDR2 YFSETQ. V shed 3 bases and J 3 bases; nucleotides not matched to a gene: 5. The CDR3 is 14 residues long. The CDR3 sequence is CASSWDRVDYGYTF. Written as DNA, the CDR3 is TGCGCCAGCAGCTGGGACAGAGTTGACTATGGCTACACCTTC.

The genes are TRBV10-2 and TRBJ1-5; tentatively, D is TRBD1 (5 bases). Trimming removed 2 bases from V and 0 bases from J, with 17 bases in between. Per the germline V gene, CDR1 is WSHSY and CDR2 is SAAADI. The CDR3 is 18 amino acids. The chain's CDR3 is CASSEGEGPLYSNQPQHF. CDR3 sequence (DNA): TGCGCCAGCAGTGAGGGGGAGGGGCCCCTCTATAGCAATCAGCCCCAGCATTTT.

This clone was counted once. This sequence joins TRBV9 and TRBJ2-7; no definite D call. Trimming pared 3 bases from V and 6 bases from J, leaving 16 bases between. The CDR3 consists of 14 residues. Germline V gene data show CDR1 as SGDLS and CDR2 as YYNGEE. The CDR3 DNA reads as TGTGCCAGCAGCGAGGCCCCTAGTCTGGCCGAGCAGTACTTC. Amino acid sequence: CASSEAPSLAEQYF.

This CDR3 reads CASSPAWDRRSYEQYF. As DNA, the CDR3 is TGTGCCAGCAGCCCGGCCTGGGACAGACGCTCCTACGAGCAGTACTTC. The chain recombines TRBV11-3 with TRBJ2-7, with TRBD1 identical over 7 bases. Germline V gives CDR1 SGHNT, CDR2 YENEEA. The trim removed 5 bases at V and 0 bases at J, leaving 10 bases unmatched. This CDR3 contains 16 residues.

Details on this clone: One junction end does not reproduce the germline sequence, and a read error may be involved. The gene calls are TRBV6-1 and TRBJ2-1; 10 bases map to TRBD2. This CDR3 is built from 15 residues. The V gene's germline CDR1 is MNHNS and CDR2 SASEGT. CDR3 amino acids: CASSEARSGGAGKFF. The CDR3 DNA reads TGTGCCAGCAGCGAAGCGCGAAGCGGGGGGGCGGGGAAGTTCTTC.

This sequence joins TRBV23-1 and TRBJ1-3; no reliable D call. TRBV23-1 is known as an ORF, though its function is uncertain. This CDR3 is 12 amino acids long. Trimming pared 11 bases from V and 4 bases from J, leaving 12 bases between. The CDR3 loop reads CAAPGVGNTIYF. CDR3 bases: TGCGCCGCGCCGGGTGTAGGAAACACCATATATTTT.

The chain recombines TRBV4-2 with TRBJ2-1; 14 nucleotides align to TRBD2. The length of the CDR3 is 16 residues. The germline V gene has CDR1 LGHNA and CDR2 YNFKEQ. V gave up 6 bases and J gave up 8 bases; unmatched junction bases: 9. The CDR3 loop reads CASRQTGLAGVDEQFF. Here the CDR3 DNA reads TGTGCCAGCAGACAAACGGGACTAGCGGGGGTCGATGAGCAGTTCTTC.

This clone has more than one count but fewer than ten. This sequence joins TRBV6-1 and TRBJ2-3; TRBD1 aligns across 8 bases. Trimming at V came to 6 bases and at J to 1 base, leaving 6 bases not matched to a gene. The CDR3 has 15 residues. The germline V gene encodes CDR1 MNHNS and CDR2 SASEGT. The DNA for the CDR3 is TGTGCCAGCAGACTCGACAGGGGCGGCACAGATACGCAGTATTTT. This codes for CASRLDRGGTDTQYF.

This clone was seen a single time. This rearrangement joins TRBV30 to TRBJ2-7, with 12 bases aligning to TRBD2. CDR1 GTSNPN and CDR2 SVGIG come from the germline V gene (reference sequence). V lost 4 bases, J lost 1 base, and 2 bases stayed unmatched. This CDR3 has 14 residues. The CDR3: CAWKTSGGSYEQYF. The CDR3 DNA reads as TGTGCCTGGAAGACTAGCGGGGGTTCCTACGAGCAGTACTTC.